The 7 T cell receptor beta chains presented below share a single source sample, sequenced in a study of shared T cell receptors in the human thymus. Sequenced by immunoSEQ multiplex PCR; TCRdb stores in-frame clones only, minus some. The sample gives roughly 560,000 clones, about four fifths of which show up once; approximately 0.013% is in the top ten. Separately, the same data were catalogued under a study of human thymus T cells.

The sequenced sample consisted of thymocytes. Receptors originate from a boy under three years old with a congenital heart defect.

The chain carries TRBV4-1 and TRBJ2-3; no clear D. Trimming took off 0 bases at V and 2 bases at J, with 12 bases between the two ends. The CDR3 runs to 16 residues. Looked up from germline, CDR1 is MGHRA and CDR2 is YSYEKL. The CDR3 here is CASSQDMRSNTDTQYF. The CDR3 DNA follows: TGCGCCAGCAGCCAAGATATGAGGTCCAACACAGATACGCAGTATTTT.

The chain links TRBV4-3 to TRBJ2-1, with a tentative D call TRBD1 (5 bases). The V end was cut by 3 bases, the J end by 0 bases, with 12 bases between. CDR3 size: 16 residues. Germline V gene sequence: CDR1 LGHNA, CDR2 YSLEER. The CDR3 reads CASSQFVGRSYNEQFF. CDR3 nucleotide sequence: TGCGCCAGCAGCCAGTTTGTGGGGCGCTCCTACAATGAGCAGTTCTTC.

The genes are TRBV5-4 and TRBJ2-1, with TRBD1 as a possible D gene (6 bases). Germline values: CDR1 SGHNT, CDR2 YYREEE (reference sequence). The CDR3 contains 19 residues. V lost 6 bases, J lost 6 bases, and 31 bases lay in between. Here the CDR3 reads CASTSTGSKRPPGPNEQFF. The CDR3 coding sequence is TGTGCCAGCACCTCTACAGGGTCCAAACGGCCACCGGGACCCAATGAGCAGTTCTTC.

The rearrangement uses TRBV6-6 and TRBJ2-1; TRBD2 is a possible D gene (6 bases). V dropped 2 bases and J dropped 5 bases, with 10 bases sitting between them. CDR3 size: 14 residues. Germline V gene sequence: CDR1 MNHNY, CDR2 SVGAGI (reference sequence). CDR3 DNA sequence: TGTGCCAGCAGTTACGCATGGGGGGACAATGAGCAGTTCTTC. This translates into CASSYAWGDNEQFF.

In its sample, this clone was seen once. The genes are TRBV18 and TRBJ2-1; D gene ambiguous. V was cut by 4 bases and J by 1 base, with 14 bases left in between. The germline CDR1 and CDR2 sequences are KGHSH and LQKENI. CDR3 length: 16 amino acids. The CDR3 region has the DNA TGTGCCAGCTCACGCCGACTGCGTGCGTCCTACAATGAGCAGTTCTTC. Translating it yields CASSRRLRASYNEQFF.

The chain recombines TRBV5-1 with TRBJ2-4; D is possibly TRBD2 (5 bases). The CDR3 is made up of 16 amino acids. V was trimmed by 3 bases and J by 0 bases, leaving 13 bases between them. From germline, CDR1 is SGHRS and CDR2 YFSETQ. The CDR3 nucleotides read TGCGCCAGCAGCTCCAATACTAGACTAGCCAAAAACATTCAGTACTTC. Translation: CASSSNTRLAKNIQYF.

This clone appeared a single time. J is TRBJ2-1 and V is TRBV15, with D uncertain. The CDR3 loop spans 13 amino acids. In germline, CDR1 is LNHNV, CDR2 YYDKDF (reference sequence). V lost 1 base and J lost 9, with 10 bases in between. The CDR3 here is CATSRGFSREQFF. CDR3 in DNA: TGTGCCACCAGCAGAGGGTTTAGTCGTGAGCAGTTCTTC.